The 32 T cell receptor beta chains below all came from one sample that was sequenced in a study of tissue T cells after allogeneic stem cell transplantation. Profiled with immunoSEQ multiplex PCR; TCRdb holds only in-frame clones, not every one. The sample carries under 9,000 clones, around half recorded once. Noted time point: mouse harvest day 7 after allogeneic transplant. The graft held 10^6 splenic CD5+ T cells and 10^7 T-cell-depleted bone marrow cells. Sequencing was performed on lymph node tissue. These receptors all stem from a female BALB/c mouse given C57BL/6 T cells with graft-versus-host disease after an allogeneic hematopoietic cell transplant.

This clone is judged medium-sized. These gene names are mouse names. The DNA ends 1 residue before the CDR3 does, and the rest of the CDR3 is filled in from the germline J gene. The chain couples TRBV26 to TRBJ2-7; 10 bases are shared with TRBD2. V lost 4 bases and J lost 4; bases outside the gene matches: 4. Germline V gene lookup returns CDR1 KGHPV and CDR2 FQNQEV (reference sequence). The CDR3 extends over 14 amino acids. The CDR3 reads CASSPGLGLYEQYF. The DNA read from the CDR3 is TGTGCCAGCAGTCCGGGACTGGGGTTGTATGAACAGTAC.

This clone appeared a few times. Gene and germline names: mouse. The read ends 1 residue shy of where the CDR3 ends; the end is completed using the germline J gene. The chain links TRBV2 to TRBJ2-5, with 8 bases matching TRBD2. V lost 0 bases to trimming and J lost 6 bases; unmatched junction nucleotides: 8. Germline V lookup: CDR1 LGHNA, CDR2 YSYQKL. This CDR3 comprises 16 residues. The DNA read from the CDR3 is TGTGCCAGCAGCCAAGAGAGGGGACTGGTCATGGACACCCAGTAC. Residues: CASSQERGLVMDTQY. The CDR3 reads in full as CASSQERGLVMDTQYF.

Points on this clone: Gene names denote mouse genes. The read is 1 residue too short to cover the CDR3 end, so that end is filled in from the germline J gene. This chain links TRBV12-2 with TRBJ2-3; 9 nucleotides agree with TRBD1. CDR1 and CDR2 from the germline V gene are SGHLS and HYDKME. This CDR3 is built from 17 residues. Trimming cost V 3 bases and J 0 bases; bases outside gene matches: 9. Incomplete CDR3 DNA: TGTGCCAGCTCTGTTCCGGGACAGGGTTCTAGTGCAGAAACGCTGTAT. It translates to CASSVPGQGSSAETLY. The whole CDR3 protein reads CASSVPGQGSSAETLYF.

In regard to this clone: Gene names denote mouse genes. The read gets to within 1 residue of the CDR3 end, and the germline J gene fills in the rest. The chain recombines TRBV12-1 with TRBJ2-7; D might be TRBD1 (7 bases). This CDR3 spans 14 amino acids. Trimming pared 0 bases from V and 2 bases from J, leaving 10 bases between. The V gene's germline CDR1 is SGHSN and CDR2 HYEKVE. The covered CDR3 bases are TGTGCCAGCTCTCTCGAGGGGGCGCCCTATGAACAGTAC. Its translation: CASSLEGAPYEQY. The CDR3 as a whole reads CASSLEGAPYEQYF.

In regard to this clone: The gene names given are mouse names. The read halts 1 residue ahead of the CDR3 end, with the missing end drawn from the germline J gene. The chain links TRBV21 to TRBJ1-6; D is unresolved. TRBV21 is designated an ORF whose function remains uncertain. TRBJ1-6 belongs to the ORF category, with a function that is uncertain. This CDR3 comprises 10 residues. With 4 bases removed from V and 12 bases from J, the gap between germline ends came to 4 bases. CDR3 region: CASSPWPLYF. The covered CDR3 bases are TGTGCTAGCAGTCCCTGGCCCCTCTAC.

A word on this clone: Genes and germline are mouse. Read sequence stops 1 residue before the CDR3 end, and the germline J gene provides the missing end. Distinct nucleotide sequences in the sample also encode this CDR3. The chain combines TRBV26 with TRBJ2-1; 9 bases match TRBD1. CDR3 length equals 14 residues. The ends lost 3 bases at V and 6 bases at J; junction bases unmatched: 3. CDR1 and CDR2 (germline): KGHPV, FQNQEV (reference sequence). CDR3 in amino acids: CASSLGTGFAEQFF. The CDR3 DNA, read in part, is TGTGCCAGCAGTCTCGGGACAGGGTTTGCTGAGCAGTTC.

Remarks on this clone: Each gene name is a mouse one. The read ends 1 residue early relative to the CDR3; the germline J gene fills the gap. This chain connects TRBV26 to TRBJ1-1, with D possibly TRBD1 on 5 matching bases. Germline V gene data show CDR1 as KGHPV and CDR2 as FQNQEV (reference sequence). CDR3 length: 13 amino acids. The V end was cut by 4 bases, the J end by 0 bases, with 6 bases between. The CDR3 sequence: CASSPTANTEVFF. CDR3 bases read: TGTGCCAGCAGTCCGACAGCAAACACAGAAGTCTTC.

This clone was counted only a few times. The gene names here belong to mouse. The read terminates 1 residue before the CDR3 end, so the remaining end is supplied by the germline J gene. V usage is TRBV13-3 and J usage is TRBJ1-2; TRBD1 might be the D (6 bases). Germline values: CDR1 NNHDY, CDR2 SYVADS. The CDR3 sequence is 14 residues long. V lost 4 bases to trimming and J lost 0 bases, with 10 bases between them. CDR3 loop: CASSRQETNSDYTF. The CDR3 DNA, read in part, is TGTGCCAGCAGTCGACAGGAAACAAACTCCGACTACACC.

This clone came up once. The genes are named according to mouse. The read ends 1 residue early relative to the CDR3; the germline J gene fills the gap. The rearrangement links TRBV15 to TRBJ2-7, with 8 positions matching TRBD1. The junction had 6 bases not matched to a gene; V was cut back by 6 bases and J by 2 bases. The CDR3 covers 14 residues. Germline CDR1 and CDR2: SGHND and FRSKSL. The CDR3 here is CASSSGQGPYEQYF. CDR3 DNA, as far as it was read: TGTGCCAGCAGCTCAGGACAGGGACCCTATGAACAGTAC.

As concerns this clone: At one of its ends the junction is not consistent with the germline gene, which may arise from a read error. The gene names here belong to mouse. The read falls 1 residue short of the CDR3 end, and the missing part is taken from the germline J gene. The V call is TRBV30, the J call TRBJ1-5, with 8 bases aligning to TRBD1. CDR1 SQVVS and CDR2 ANEGSEA come from the germline V gene. The CDR3 extends over 11 amino acids. The CDR3 region is CTGGINQAPLF. The covered CDR3 bases are TGCACAGGGGGAATCAACCAGGCTCCGCTT.

Concerning this clone: Germline and genes here are mouse. The CDR3 end is not reached by the read, which stops 1 residue before it; the germline J gene fills it in. The chain is built from TRBV26 and TRBJ1-6; 7 positions agree with TRBD1. TRBJ1-6 is assigned to the ORF class and has an uncertain function. Germline-derived CDR1 and CDR2 are KGHPV and FQNQEV (reference sequence). The ends lost 4 bases at V and 4 bases at J; junction bases unmatched: 1. CDR3 length: 14 residues. The CDR3 is CASSRQGYNSPLYF. The CDR3 DNA, read in part, is TGTGCCAGCAGTCGACAGGGTTATAATTCGCCCCTCTAC.

Notes on this clone: Genes here carry mouse names. The read terminates 1 residue before the CDR3 end, so the remaining end is supplied by the germline J gene. The J gene is TRBJ1-6, the V gene TRBV31; perhaps TRBD1 as D (5 bases). TRBJ1-6 qualifies as an ORF whose function is uncertain. CDR1 and CDR2 (germline): GKSSPN, SITVG. There are 14 residues in the CDR3. With 0 bases removed from V and 7 bases from J, the gap between germline ends came to 10 bases. CDR3 amino acids: CAWSLSRENSPLYF. CDR3 DNA, as far as it was read: TGTGCCTGGAGTCTAAGCAGGGAGAATTCGCCCCTCTAC.

To note about this clone: Gene names and germline match the mouse. Coverage ceases 1 residue before the CDR3 finishes, and the germline J gene fills in the end. The rearrangement links TRBV16 to TRBJ2-7; D perhaps matches TRBD1 (5 bases). The CDR3 sequence is 12 residues long. V gave up 4 bases and J gave up 4 bases, with 8 bases separating them. The germline gives CDR1 SGHSA, CDR2 FRNQAP. The DNA read from the CDR3 is TGTGCAAGCAGCTCTGACAGATATGAACAGTAC. This gives the protein CASSSDRYEQY. The full CDR3 is CASSSDRYEQYF. Drawing the rest from reference TRBV16 and TRBJ2-7, the complete variable domain is NAGVIQTPRHKVTGKGQEATLWCEPISGHSAVFWYRQTIVQGLEFLTYFRNQAPIDDSGMPKERFSAQMPNQSHSTLKIQSTQPQDSAVYLCASSSDRYEQYFGPGTRLTVL.

About this clone: Gene names denote mouse genes. The sequence runs out 1 residue before the end of the CDR3; the remainder is reconstructed from the germline J gene. The genes are TRBV1 and TRBJ2-5; either TRBD1 or TRBD2 may supply D (5 bases each). CDR3 length equals 12 residues. From germline, CDR1 is NSQYPW and CDR2 LRSPGD (reference sequence). V lost 1 base, J lost 6 bases, and 5 bases lay in between. CDR3 residues: CTCSAGGDTQYF. The sequenced part of the CDR3 DNA is TGCACCTGCAGTGCAGGGGGGGACACCCAGTAC.

This clone came up a few times. The gene names here belong to mouse. The read halts 1 residue ahead of the CDR3 end, with the missing end drawn from the germline J gene. The J gene is TRBJ1-5, the V gene TRBV5; no clear D. The CDR3 is 15 amino acids. The germline V gene encodes CDR1 LGHNA and CDR2 YNLKQL (reference sequence). V lost 4 bases and J lost 1, with 11 bases in between. The covered CDR3 bases are TGTGCCAGCAGCCCGCAGGACTCAAACAACCAGGCTCCGCTT. Its protein product is CASSPQDSNNQAPL. The full CDR3 protein is CASSPQDSNNQAPLF.

For this clone: Here the gene names and germline are mouse. The read stops 1 residue short of the end of the CDR3; the missing end is completed from the germline J gene. The V and J genes are TRBV26 and TRBJ1-6; TRBD1 agrees at 12 bases. TRBJ1-6 is known as an ORF, though its function is uncertain. The CDR3 contains 16 residues. Trimming removed 2 bases from V and 10 bases from J; junction bases left unmatched: 6. Germline V gene lookup returns CDR1 KGHPV and CDR2 FQNQEV (reference sequence). The CDR3 sequence is CASSLPGTGGASPLYF. Incomplete CDR3 DNA: TGTGCCAGCAGTCTGCCGGGGACAGGGGGCGCGTCGCCCCTCTAC.

In the case of this clone: The gene names given are mouse names. Read coverage stops 1 residue before the CDR3 terminus; the germline J gene supplies the remainder. The chain links TRBV26 to TRBJ1-1, with 8 bases fitting TRBD1. The trim removed 3 bases at V and 5 bases at J, leaving 2 bases unmatched. CDR3 length: 13 residues. Germline values: CDR1 KGHPV, CDR2 FQNQEV (reference sequence). CDR3 amino acids: CASSLRGRTEVFF. The CDR3 bases that were read are TGTGCCAGCAGTCTCAGGGGGCGGACAGAAGTCTTC.

This clone was counted only a few times. Genes and germline come from the mouse. The CDR3 is cut off 1 residue early in the read; its end comes from the germline J gene. This chain links TRBV26 with TRBJ1-1; possible D gene TRBD1, 5 bases. Trimming cost V 4 bases and J 0 bases, with 6 bases left between them. CDR3 length equals 13 residues. Per germline, CDR1 KGHPV and CDR2 FQNQEV (reference sequence). The CDR3 DNA, read in part, is TGTGCCAGCAGTCCGGGACAGAACACAGAAGTCTTC. It is translated as CASSPGQNTEVF. The whole CDR3 region reads CASSPGQNTEVFF.

This clone was counted only a few times. Mouse germline and gene names are used. The DNA ends 1 residue before the CDR3 does, and the rest of the CDR3 is filled in from the germline J gene. This rearrangement joins TRBV26 to TRBJ2-4; D remains ambiguous. Germline-derived CDR1 and CDR2 are KGHPV and FQNQEV (reference sequence). V dropped 0 bases and J dropped 3 bases, with 10 bases sitting between them. This CDR3 contains 15 residues. This chain's CDR3 is CASSLSIGSQNTLYF. The CDR3 DNA, read in part, is TGTGCCAGCAGTCTGTCGATCGGGAGCCAAAACACCTTGTAC.

To note about this clone: Gene labels here are mouse ones. The read ends 1 residue early relative to the CDR3; the germline J gene fills the gap. The V and J genes are TRBV3 and TRBJ2-4; D not resolved. This CDR3 is 12 amino acids long. CDR1 and CDR2 from the germline V gene are SNHLY and FYNGKV (reference sequence). V lost 5 bases, J lost 2 bases, and 5 bases lay in between. The covered CDR3 bases are TGTGCCAGCAGCCCCTCTCAAAACACCTTGTAC. This gives the protein CASSPSQNTLY. The whole CDR3 sequence reads CASSPSQNTLYF.

Comment on this clone: Any gene name here is a mouse gene name. With the read ending 1 residue before the CDR3 end, the germline J gene is used to fill in that end. The rearrangement joins TRBV12-1 to TRBJ1-6, with a tentative D call TRBD1 (6 bases). TRBJ1-6 is reported as an ORF; its role is uncertain. The germline V gene has CDR1 SGHSN and CDR2 HYEKVE. Trimming removed 2 bases at V and 4 bases at J, with 8 bases between. There are 14 residues in the CDR3. The CDR3: CASSPGHYNSPLYF. Incomplete CDR3 DNA: TGTGCCAGCTCTCCGGGACATTATAATTCGCCCCTCTAC.

Concerning this clone itself: Genes here carry mouse names. With the read ending 1 residue before the CDR3 end, the germline J gene is used to fill in that end. The rearrangement uses TRBV26 and TRBJ2-7; 10 bases map to TRBD2. The CDR3 extends over 14 amino acids. With 6 bases clipped from V and 0 bases from J, the junction kept 2 bases outside the gene matches. Germline CDR1 KGHPV, CDR2 FQNQEV (reference sequence). The DNA read from the CDR3 is TGTGCCAGCAGACTGGGGGGGTCCTCCTATGAACAGTAC. It is translated as CASRLGGSSYEQY. The complete CDR3 sequence is CASRLGGSSYEQYF. The full variable domain, completed using reference TRBV26 and TRBJ2-7, is NSKVIQTPRYLVKGQGQKAKMRCIPEKGHPVVFWYQQNKNNEFKFLINFQNQEVLQQIDMTEKRFSAECPSNSPCSLEIQSSEAGDSALYLCASRLGGSSYEQYFGPGTRLTVL.

This clone was detected a few times. Each gene name is a mouse one. Read coverage stops 1 residue before the CDR3 terminus; the germline J gene supplies the remainder. The V and J genes are TRBV3 and TRBJ2-1; 8 nucleotides agree with TRBD1. This CDR3 has 13 residues. Trimming took 1 base from V and 7 from J; bases not matched to a gene: 0. Germline values: CDR1 SNHLY, CDR2 FYNGKV (reference sequence). CDR3 DNA (partial): TGTGCCAGCAGCTTAGACAGGGGGGCTGAGCAGTTC. It specifies CASSLDRGAEQF. Given in full, the CDR3 is CASSLDRGAEQFF.

As regards this clone: A clone one base away is much larger, so this may be a read error. Gene labels here are mouse ones. The read terminates 1 residue ahead of where the CDR3 ends, so the germline J gene completes it. The chain employs TRBV14 and TRBJ1-4; 8 bases line up with TRBD1. V was pared by 4 bases and J by 3 bases, with 5 bases of the junction left unmatched. The CDR3 length is 15 residues. Per germline, CDR1 SGHDT and CDR2 FRDEAV. The sequenced CDR3 bases are TGTGCCAGCAGTCCCGGGACAGGACCCAACGAAAGATTATTT. Translated, it gives CASSPGTGPNERLF. The CDR3 in its entirety is CASSPGTGPNERLFF.

This clone was observed a handful of times. Genes and germline come from the mouse. The read stops 1 residue short of the end of the CDR3; the missing end is completed from the germline J gene. The chain employs TRBV13-1 and TRBJ2-5; D is uncertain. The CDR3 extends over 12 amino acids. V dropped 0 bases and J dropped 6 bases, with 5 bases sitting between them. Germline values: CDR1 NSHNY, CDR2 SYGAGN. This chain's CDR3 is CASSDALDTQYF. CDR3 DNA, as far as it was read: TGTGCCAGCAGTGATGCGCTGGACACCCAGTAC.

Details on this clone: Gene labels here are mouse ones. The read gets to within 1 residue of the CDR3 end, and the germline J gene fills in the rest. The J gene is TRBJ1-1, the V gene TRBV13-2; perhaps TRBD1 as D (5 bases). The germline CDR1 and CDR2 sequences are NNHNN and SYGAGS (reference sequence). Between the trimmed V and J ends, which lost 0 bases and 2 bases, there was a span of 8 bases. This CDR3 spans 14 amino acids. The CDR3 sequence: CASGDADSNTEVFF. CDR3 bases read: TGTGCCAGCGGTGATGCAGACAGTAACACAGAAGTCTTC.

Remarks on this clone: Gene names are the mouse ones. Read coverage stops 1 residue before the CDR3 terminus; the germline J gene supplies the remainder. The chain combines TRBV26 with TRBJ1-4, with 8 bases fitting TRBD1. V was clipped by 4 bases and J by 5 bases; unmatched bases: 6. This CDR3 is built from 15 residues. CDR1 is KGHPV and CDR2 is FQNQEV in the germline V gene (reference sequence). The CDR3 loop reads CASSHRGRENERLFF. Partial CDR3 DNA: TGTGCCAGCAGTCACAGGGGGAGGGAGAACGAAAGATTATTT.

Remarks on this clone: The gene names here belong to mouse. The read stops 1 residue short of the end of the CDR3; the missing end is completed from the germline J gene. This chain joins TRBV1 and TRBJ2-4; 9 nucleotides line up with TRBD1. CDR3 length: 13 amino acids. Germline CDR1 reads NSQYPW; CDR2 reads LRSPGD (reference sequence). V shed 5 bases, J shed 7 bases, and the junction held 4 bases outside the gene matches. CDR3 sequence: CTCSPGQGDTLYF. The covered CDR3 bases are TGCACCTGCAGTCCGGGACAGGGTGACACCTTGTAC.

Comment on this clone: Gene names are the mouse ones. Sequencing ends 1 residue short of the CDR3 end; the germline J gene provides the rest. V gene TRBV26 combines with J gene TRBJ1-3, with TRBD1 matching 12 bases. With V trimmed by 2 bases and J by 8 bases, 4 bases remained unmatched. The CDR3 has 15 residues. Germline CDR1 and CDR2: KGHPV and FQNQEV (reference sequence). Incomplete CDR3 DNA: TGTGCCAGCAGTCTGAGGGACAGGGGGCGCGATACGCTCTAT. Its protein product is CASSLRDRGRDTLY. The full CDR3 protein is CASSLRDRGRDTLYF.

This clone occurred once. All gene names here are mouse names. The CDR3 goes on 1 residue after the read ends, and that part is filled in from the germline J gene. The rearrangement links TRBV13-3 to TRBJ2-4, with D perhaps given as TRBD1 or TRBD2 (5 bases each). Per germline, CDR1 NNHDY and CDR2 SYVADS. Trimming left V 5 bases short and J 0 bases short, with 10 bases between. The CDR3 has 14 amino acids. The CDR3 bases that were read are TGTGCCAGCAGGGGGCCCTCAAGTCAAAACACCTTGTAC. Protein product: CASRGPSSQNTLY. The whole CDR3 protein reads CASRGPSSQNTLYF.

On this clone: The germline and genes are mouse ones. With the read ending 1 residue before the CDR3 end, the germline J gene is used to fill in that end. The rearrangement uses TRBV24 and TRBJ2-7; D is unclear. This CDR3 is 12 amino acids long. Trimming removed 1 base at V and 4 bases at J, with 5 bases between. CDR1 and CDR2 from the germline V gene are KGHTA and FRNEEI. The CDR3 DNA, read in part, is TGTGCCAGCAGTCTGTCACAGTATGAACAGTAC. It yields the protein CASSLSQYEQY. The whole CDR3 region reads CASSLSQYEQYF.

Worth noting for this clone: Gene names are the mouse ones. Read sequence stops 1 residue before the CDR3 end, and the germline J gene provides the missing end. The rearrangement uses TRBV23 and TRBJ2-5; the table's D call TRBD1 went unverified against the DNA. The CDR3 sequence is 13 residues long. From germline, CDR1 is KGHTA and CDR2 FQNQQP. The sequenced CDR3 bases are TGCTCCAGCAGTCTCATTAACCAAGACACCCAGTAC. Its translation is CSSSLINQDTQY. The CDR3 in full is CSSSLINQDTQYF.